This TCR beta chain emerged from a study of a mutant IDH1 vaccine in newly diagnosed glioma. Sequenced by immunoSEQ multiplex PCR; TCRdb stores in-frame clones only, minus some. The table records 50,000 to 75,000 clones, under 90% of them present only once. The time point denotes: week 5, during vaccination. Mutant IDH1 20-mer peptide, at 300 ug, made up each vaccine dose, with topical imiquimod. For this clone: The antigen is not known.

The clonotype was recovered from a woman in her fifties or sixties with glioma. The sequenced sample was PBMCs, obtained from a glioma patient whose treatment included an IDH1 peptide vaccine.

CDR3 region: CASSNRDYSYGYTF. Written as DNA, the CDR3 is TGTGCCAGCAGTAACCGGGACTATAGCTATGGCTACACCTTC. The V gene is TRBV28, the J gene TRBJ1-2; D may be TRBD1 (5 bases). The CDR3 is 14 amino acids. Trimming pared 5 bases from V and 4 bases from J, leaving 14 bases between. Germline loops: CDR1 MDHEN, CDR2 SYDVKM.